This T cell receptor (beta chain) appears in the sequencing data of a study of blood T cell repertoires in COVID-19. Overall study: Specimens from acute and convalescent COVID-19 originated in the United States, Italy and Spain.

V was clipped by 4 bases and J by 7 bases, with 19 bases between them. The V gene's germline CDR1 is LGHNA and CDR2 YNFKEQ. The CDR3 consists of 16 residues. Sequencing used immunoSEQ multiplex PCR; TCRdb keeps in-frame clones, though not all of them. The table includes some 220,000 clones, about 82% detected once. The rearrangement links TRBV4-2 to TRBJ2-2; a possible D gene is TRBD1 (6 bases). This sequence originates from a woman aged 55-70 years with active or convalescent COVID-19. Sequenced: peripheral blood. In nucleotides, the CDR3 is TGTGCCAGCAGCCTACTAACCGGGACAAATTACGGGGAGCTGTTTTTT. This encodes CASSLLTGTNYGELFF.